These 18 T cell receptor beta chains originate from one sample sequenced in a study of T cell changes during pregnancy in multiple sclerosis. Assay: immunoSEQ multiplex PCR; the TCRdb copy retains only in-frame clones and omits some. The sample contains about 46,000 clones, around 90% of which appear only once. The sequences come from CD8+ T cells from peripheral blood mononuclear cells, collected after pregnancy. The source of these receptors is a female donor with multiple sclerosis, enrolled in a pregnancy study.

The rearrangement joins TRBV9 to TRBJ2-2; a possible D gene is TRBD2 (5 bases). Trimming left V 4 bases short and J 2 bases short, with 18 bases between. Germline loops: CDR1 SGDLS, CDR2 YYNGEE. The CDR3 loop spans 17 amino acids. The CDR3 region is CASSIGRDPINTGELFF. Written as DNA, the CDR3 is TGTGCCAGCAGCATCGGACGGGATCCAATTAACACCGGGGAGCTGTTTTTT. Using reference TRBV9 and TRBJ2-2 for the parts outside the CDR3, the full variable domain is DSGVTQTPKHLITATGQRVTLRCSPRSGDLSVYWYQQSLDQGLQFLIQYYNGEERAKGNILERFSAQQFPDLHSELNLSSLELGDSALYFCASSIGRDPINTGELFFGEGSRLTVL.

This sequence joins TRBV2 and TRBJ2-3; TRBD2 agrees at 10 bases. Germline CDR1 SNHLY, CDR2 FYNNEI. The CDR3 runs to 13 residues. The V segment lost 8 bases and the J segment 6 bases; nucleotides outside the gene matches: 5. The CDR3 DNA sequence: TGTGCCAGCTTTACTAGCGGGGTTGATACGCAGTATTTT. Protein: CASFTSGVDTQYF.

This chain uses TRBV6-5 with TRBJ2-2, with D perhaps matching TRBD1 (5 bases). Germline values: CDR1 MNHEY, CDR2 SVGAGI. The CDR3 loop spans 13 amino acids. The germline V and J ends were trimmed by 9 bases and 2 bases, with 10 bases remaining between them. The CDR3 DNA is TGTGCCAGTAAGGACATAAACACCGGGGAGCTGTTTTTT. The encoded protein is CASKDINTGELFF.

The rearrangement joins TRBV29-1 to TRBJ1-1; D unresolved. The CDR3 sequence is 10 residues long. V gave up 2 bases and J gave up 8 bases, with 6 bases separating them. Germline values: CDR1 SQVTM, CDR2 ANQGSEA. The CDR3 DNA follows: TGCAGCGTTGAAAGAGAGGAAGCTTTCTTT. Its translation is CSVEREEAFF.

The chain combines TRBV7-9 with TRBJ1-1, with 10 bases identical to TRBD1. This CDR3 has 15 amino acids. With V trimmed by 8 bases and J by 5 bases, 11 bases remained unmatched. The V gene's germline CDR1 is SEHNR and CDR2 FQNEAQ (reference sequence). The DNA of the CDR3 is TGTGCCAGCGGACGACAGGGGGCGAGCGAGACTGAAGCTTTCTTT. Amino acids: CASGRQGASETEAFF. The whole variable domain, filled in from reference TRBV7-9 and TRBJ1-1, reads DTGVSQNPRHKITKRGQNVTFRCDPISEHNRLYWYRQTLGQGPEFLTYFQNEAQLEKSRLLSDRFSAERPKGSFSTLEIQRTEQGDSAMYLCASGRQGASETEAFFGQGTRLTVV.

CDR3 in DNA: TGTGCCAGCAGCTCCCTAAACACAGATACGCAGTATTTT. Translated, it gives CASSSLNTDTQYF. The chain couples TRBV11-3 to TRBJ2-3, with D unclear. The V end was cut by 4 bases, the J end by 2 bases, with 7 bases between. The CDR3 is 13 residues long. The germline V gene encodes CDR1 SGHNT and CDR2 YENEEA. Based on the CDR3 plus reference TRBV11-3 and TRBJ2-3, the full variable domain is EAGVVQSPRYKIIEKKQPVAFWCNPISGHNTLYWYLQNLGQGPELLIRYENEEAVDDSQLPKDRFSAERLKGVDSTLKIQPAELGDSAVYLCASSSLNTDTQYFGPGTRLTVL.

The J gene is TRBJ2-1, the V gene TRBV25-1, with 13 positions matching TRBD2. CDR3 size: 14 residues. Germline CDR1 reads MGHDK; CDR2 reads SYGVNS. Trimming took 8 bases from V and 6 from J; bases not matched to a gene: 4. The CDR3 protein is CASALAGGSNEQFF. The CDR3, as DNA: TGTGCCAGCGCACTAGCGGGAGGGAGCAATGAGCAGTTCTTC.

The V call is TRBV10-2, the J call TRBJ2-1, with D possibly matching TRBD1 (5 bases). There are 15 residues in the CDR3. Trimming took off 0 bases at V and 3 bases at J, with 9 bases between the two ends. From germline, CDR1 is WSHSY and CDR2 SAAADI. CDR3 residues: CASSESQGSYNEQFF. As DNA, the CDR3 is TGCGCCAGCAGTGAGTCGCAGGGAAGCTACAATGAGCAGTTCTTC.

This chain connects TRBV4-3 to TRBJ2-6; D is ambiguous. The CDR3 is 15 amino acids. Deletions cut 1 base from V and 0 bases from J, with 4 bases between. Germline CDR1 LGHNA, CDR2 YSLEER. The CDR3 DNA follows: TGCGCCAGCAGCCAAGCGTACTCTGGGGCCAACGTCCTGACTTTC. Its protein product is CASSQAYSGANVLTF.

Here the CDR3 DNA reads TGTGCCAGCAGTTTTGGCGGGGGCTCCTACGAGCAGTACTTC. Translated: CASSFGGGSYEQYF. The gene calls are TRBV27 and TRBJ2-7; 7 bases match TRBD2. This CDR3 is 14 amino acids long. The ends lost 3 bases at V and 0 bases at J; junction bases unmatched: 2. Germline CDR1 MNHEY, CDR2 SMNVEV (reference sequence).

The chain couples TRBV5-1 to TRBJ2-5, with 7 bases that match TRBD2. The V gene's germline CDR1 is SGHRS and CDR2 YFSETQ. The CDR3 sequence is 14 residues long. The junction had 13 bases not matched to a gene; V was cut back by 3 bases and J by 11 bases. The CDR3 DNA sequence: TGCGCCAGCAGCTGGGAGGGACCTATGGGGGAGCAGTACTTC. The encoded protein is CASSWEGPMGEQYF.

The gene calls are TRBV7-9 and TRBJ2-3, with 11 bases lining up with TRBD2. Trimming removed 4 bases from V and 7 bases from J; junction bases left unmatched: 7. The CDR3 totals 15 residues. In germline, CDR1 is SEHNR, CDR2 FQNEAQ (reference sequence). CDR3 nucleotide sequence: TGTGCCAGCAGCTCGTTAGCGGGAGGGATGTATACGCAGTATTTT. Translation gives CASSSLAGGMYTQYF. The whole variable domain, filled in from reference TRBV7-9 and TRBJ2-3, reads DTGVSQNPRHKITKRGQNVTFRCDPISEHNRLYWYRQTLGQGPEFLTYFQNEAQLEKSRLLSDRFSAERPKGSFSTLEIQRTEQGDSAMYLCASSSLAGGMYTQYFGPGTRLTVL.

This chain joins TRBV6-1 and TRBJ1-3; TRBD1 might be the D (5 bases). Germline CDR1 is MNHNS and CDR2 is SASEGT. The CDR3 sequence is 15 residues long. V was trimmed by 2 bases and J by 4 bases, leaving 12 bases between them. DNA for the CDR3: TGTGCCAGCAGTGAACACGGGGGACTCGGAAACACCATATATTTT. Protein sequence: CASSEHGGLGNTIYF.

The chain recombines TRBV6-1 with TRBJ1-2; D gene unclear. This CDR3 is built from 16 residues. Trimming shortened V by 1 base and J by 3 bases, and 15 bases separated the two germline ends. Germline loops: CDR1 MNHNS, CDR2 SASEGT. The CDR3 DNA sequence: TGTGCCAGCAGTGAAGTTAGAGCCTTGTTAGACTATGGCTACACCTTC. Amino acids: CASSEVRALLDYGYTF.

The chain combines TRBV18 with TRBJ2-7; 8 nucleotides line up with TRBD1. In germline, CDR1 is KGHSH, CDR2 LQKENI. CDR3 length: 15 residues. The J segment lost 0 bases and the V segment lost 4 bases, leaving 5 bases of the junction unmatched. In DNA form, the CDR3 reads TGTGCCAGCTCACTTGGGACAGGCCGCTCCTACGAGCAGTACTTC. This gives the protein CASSLGTGRSYEQYF.

This clone has a single count. The chain uses TRBV29-1 and TRBJ2-1; 7 bases are shared with TRBD2. There are 12 residues in the CDR3. Germline values: CDR1 SQVTM, CDR2 ANQGSEA. Trimming removed 4 bases from V and 8 bases from J; junction bases left unmatched: 5. This CDR3 is CSVVPAGDEQFF. CDR3 in DNA: TGCAGCGTTGTTCCGGCGGGAGATGAGCAGTTCTTC.

The chain links TRBV2 to TRBJ1-1; D is ambiguous. V was clipped by 4 bases and J by 0 bases, with 9 bases between them. This CDR3 spans 14 amino acids. Germline V gene lookup returns CDR1 SNHLY and CDR2 FYNNEI. Here the CDR3 reads CASSGPGMNTEAFF. CDR3 sequence (DNA): TGTGCCAGCAGTGGCCCAGGAATGAACACTGAAGCTTTCTTT.

This chain uses TRBV14 with TRBJ2-1; D uncertain. The V gene's germline CDR1 is SGHDN and CDR2 FVKESK. The V end was cut by 4 bases, the J end by 10 bases, with 17 bases between. The CDR3 runs 14 residues. The CDR3 loop reads CASSPLMRPEEQFF. CDR3 DNA: TGTGCCAGCAGCCCCCTCATGAGGCCGGAAGAGCAGTTCTTC.